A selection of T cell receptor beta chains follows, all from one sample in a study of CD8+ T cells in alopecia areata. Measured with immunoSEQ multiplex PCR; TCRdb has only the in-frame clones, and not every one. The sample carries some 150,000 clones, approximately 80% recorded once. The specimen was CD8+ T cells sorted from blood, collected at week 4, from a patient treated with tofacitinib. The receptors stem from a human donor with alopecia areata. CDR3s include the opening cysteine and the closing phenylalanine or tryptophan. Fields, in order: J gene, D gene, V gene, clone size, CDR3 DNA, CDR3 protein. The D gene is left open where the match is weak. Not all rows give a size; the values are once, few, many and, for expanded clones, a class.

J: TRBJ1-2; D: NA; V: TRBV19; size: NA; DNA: TGTGCCAGTAGTATAGGATCGTCGGACTATGGCTACACCTTC; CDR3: CASSIGSSDYGYTF
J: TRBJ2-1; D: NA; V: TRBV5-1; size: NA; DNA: TGCGCCAGCAGCTTGGCCTCCCCCCTAGCAGAGAGTTACAATGAGCAGTTCTTC; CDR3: CASSLASPLAESYNEQFF
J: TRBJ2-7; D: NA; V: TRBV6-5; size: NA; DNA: TGTGCCAGCAGGCGGACAGACTACGAGCAGTACTTC; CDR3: CASRRTDYEQYF
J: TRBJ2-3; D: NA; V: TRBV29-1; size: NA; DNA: TGCAGCGTCCCGGGACTCCACACAGATACGCAGTATTTT; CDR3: CSVPGLHTDTQYF
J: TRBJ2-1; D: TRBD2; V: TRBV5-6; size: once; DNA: TGTGCCAGCAGCCCGATAACTAGCGGGGGTTACAATGAGCAGTTCTTC; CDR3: CASSPITSGGYNEQFF
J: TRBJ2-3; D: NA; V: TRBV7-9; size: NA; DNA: TGTGCCAGCAGCTCTTCCGGGGCCCTGAATACGCAGTATTTT; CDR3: CASSSSGALNTQYF
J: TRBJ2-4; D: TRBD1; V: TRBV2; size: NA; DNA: TGTGCCTCGTGGGCAGGGGGAAGCTTAGCCAAAAACATTCAGTACTTC; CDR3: CASWAGGSLAKNIQYF
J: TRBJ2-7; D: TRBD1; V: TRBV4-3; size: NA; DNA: TGCGCCAGCAGCCACGGTGACAGGGGAGACCACGAGCAGTACTTC; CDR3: CASSHGDRGDHEQYF
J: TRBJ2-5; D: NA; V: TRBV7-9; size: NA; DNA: TGTGCCAGCAGCCGGGCGAACTTCCAAGAGACCCAGTACTTC; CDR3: CASSRANFQETQYF
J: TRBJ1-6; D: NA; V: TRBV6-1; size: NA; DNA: TGTGCCAGCAGTGAAGATAGACGGCATAATTCACCCCTCCACTTT; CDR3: CASSEDRRHNSPLHF
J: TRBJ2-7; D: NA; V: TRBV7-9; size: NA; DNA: TGTGCCAGCAGCTCTGAGGTTCGGTCCTACGAGCAGTACTTC; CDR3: CASSSEVRSYEQYF
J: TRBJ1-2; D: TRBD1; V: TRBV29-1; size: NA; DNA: TGCAGCGTTGAAGGCGGGGACAGAGACTATGGCTACACCTTC; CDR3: CSVEGGDRDYGYTF
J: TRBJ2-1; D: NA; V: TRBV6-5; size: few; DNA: TGTGCCAGCAGTTACGCGGCTAGGGGCTACAATGAGCAGTTCTTC; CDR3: CASSYAARGYNEQFF
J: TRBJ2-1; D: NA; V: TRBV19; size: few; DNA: TGTGCCAGTAGCCAGGGCGGCAATGAGCAGTTCTTC; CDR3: CASSQGGNEQFF
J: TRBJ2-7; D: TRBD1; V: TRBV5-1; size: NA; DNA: TGCGCCAGCAGCTTGGGTGACAGGGGGCTTTCCTTCAACGAGCAGTACTTC; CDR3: CASSLGDRGLSFNEQYF
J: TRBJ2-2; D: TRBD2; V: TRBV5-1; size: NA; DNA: TGCGCCAGCAGCTTACCTAGCGGGGGGCCGAACACCGGGGAGCTGTTTTTT; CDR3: CASSLPSGGPNTGELFF
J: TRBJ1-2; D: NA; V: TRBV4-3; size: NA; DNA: TGCGCCAGCAGCCTAACACAAGGCAACTATGGCTACACCTTC; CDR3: CASSLTQGNYGYTF
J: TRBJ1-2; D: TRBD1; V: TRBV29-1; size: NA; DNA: TGCAGCGTGGCCGGGACAGACAATGGCTACACCTTC; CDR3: CSVAGTDNGYTF
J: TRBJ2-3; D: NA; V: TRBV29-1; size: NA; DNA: TGCAGCGTTGTGGACGCGGGAGACAGGCCCAAACCCACAGATACGCAGTATTTT; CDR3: CSVVDAGDRPKPTDTQYF
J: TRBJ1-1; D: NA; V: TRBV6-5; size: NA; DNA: TGTGCCAGCAGCCCTACGGAGGGCCTTGAAGCTTTCTTT; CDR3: CASSPTEGLEAFF